This T cell receptor beta chain was recovered during a study of CD8 T cells in Susac syndrome (dated by TCRdb to the late 2010s). With respect to the entire study: Whether CD8+ T cell activation and differentiation in Susac syndrome was antigen driven was tested using repertoire sequencing. Overall results and qualifications from the work: The number of individuals in the TCR sequencing and HLA analysis was recognized as being relatively small.

From V the trimming removes 2 bases and from J it removes 4 bases, while the gene matches leave 0 bases of the junction unaccounted for. The cysteine opens and the phenylalanine closes a CDR3 of 13 amino acids. Only the CDR3 DNA is retained, 39 bases long and in frame from the first base. Via the germline V gene (reference sequence), CDR1 is SEHNR and CDR2 FQNEAQ. High-throughput TCR beta sequencing profiled peripheral blood CD8+ and CD4+ T cells from healthy donors, Susac syndrome patients and multiple sclerosis patients. The multiple sclerosis controls were treatment-naive patients whose relapsing-remitting disease, either stable or active, fulfilled the revised McDonald criteria. Bulk CD8+ and CD4+ T cells were purified by magnetic negative isolation, whereas CD8+ TEMRA cells were enriched by FACS. Blood was drawn into EDTA tubes, processed within 24 hours, and PBMCs were isolated by density gradient centrifugation. PBMCs intended for TCR sequencing were cryopreserved in liquid nitrogen and thawed later in a water bath at 37 degrees C. Purity of sorted or isolated CD4+, CD8+ and CD8+ TEMRA cells was at least 90%.

With regard to this clonotype: Its antigen is currently not known. Base qualities are not recorded, but no much larger clone differs from it by a single base.

RNA was extracted using the RNeasy kit, and roughly 0.5 to 1 ug of the RNA was reverse transcribed with random hexamers. TCR beta CDR3 regions were amplified with the immunoSEQ multiplex PCR assay covering 54 Vbeta and 13 Jbeta segments. Bias from PCR amplification was corrected by using a synthetic template baseline for primer optimization and for computational correction. As for how the authors treated the data: Reads were annotated to V, D and J genes per IMGT and analyzed with immunoSEQ Analyzer, keeping only productive sequences. Clonality was computed as one minus Shannon entropy normalized by log2 of the number of productive unique sequences. Public and private clones were assessed among the 100 most prevalent clones of each patient and control. Clones were defined as Susac-specific when absent from the healthy and MS cohorts, from roughly 1,000 published viral clones and from other ImmuneACCESS disease sequences. TCRdb applied fastp at Q25 and MiXCR to the public reads, then kept only in-frame beta chains. For every CDR3 protein sequence, its rows merge into one entry that carries the most common genes and DNA. These V and J calls originate from TCRdb's pipeline instead of the authors' own analysis. Across this sample there are roughly 200,000 distinct CDR3 sequences, with approximately 96% seen only once. In total, the top ten clones hold 0.093% of the sample.

The clonotype was recovered from a human donor with multiple sclerosis. Material for sequencing was CD4+ T cells from PBMCs. The V gene is TRBV7-9 and the J gene is TRBJ1-1; the central 8 bases match TRBD1. The DNA sequence is TGTGCCAGCAGCTTACAGGGGGCCACTGAAGCTTTCTTT. The resulting protein is CASSLQGATEAFF.